This TCR beta chain originates from a study of T cells in localized non-small cell lung cancer. Study-wide findings and caveats: Uninvolved adjacent lung had more T cell clonality than any other tissue, topping tumor. Appearing in adjacent lung were a median about 60 of the top 100 tumor clones. A raised T cell density in blood coincided with lengthier overall survival.

Trimming took 5 bases from V and 5 from J, leaving 13 bases between them. The CDR3 loop spans 15 amino acids. CDR1 and CDR2 (germline): SNHLY, FYNNEI. On this clone: The antigen is undetermined.

Generated by immunoSEQ multiplex PCR, the TCRdb table keeps only in-frame clones and is missing some. The sample yields about 79,000 clones, just under 85% seen once. This receptor was obtained from a female donor older than 55 with stage I lung adenocarcinoma. The V call is TRBV2, the J call TRBJ2-6; D might be TRBD1 (6 bases). The sequences come from peripheral blood, collected before any cancer treatment. CDR3 loop: CASSTDRPRANVLTF. The CDR3 DNA follows: TGTGCCAGCAGTACCGACAGGCCGAGGGCCAACGTCCTGACTTTC. The full variable domain, rest sourced from reference TRBV2 and TRBJ2-6, is EPEVTQTPSHQVTQMGQEVILRCVPISNHLYFYWYRQILGQKVEFLVSFYNNEISEKSEIFDDQFSVERPDGSNFTLKIRSTKLEDSAMYFCASSTDRPRANVLTFGAGSRLTVL.